This T cell receptor beta chain was captured by sequencing in a study of cytomegalovirus exposure and HLA in healthy donors. The study ran its PCR with 60 Vbeta and 13 Jbeta primers. In the original analysis: Roughly 11 million shared chains were among approximately 87 million unique TCR beta chains counted in a later analysis. TCRdb keeps only in-frame clones here, not all; method: immunoSEQ multiplex PCR. The V and J calls and the clone size are those of that table, but D and trimming were determined from the DNA. The data show tens of thousands of clones, less than 80% seen once. CDR3 length: 13 amino acids. Between the trimmed V and J ends, which lost 4 bases and 4 bases, there was a span of 13 bases. Germline CDR1 reads GTSNPN; CDR2 reads SVGIG (reference sequence).

The material sequenced was PBMCs. The V call is TRBV30, the J call TRBJ1-2; D perhaps matches TRBD1 (6 bases). The origin of this receptor is a woman in her forties or fifties in good health and CMV-seropositive. CDR3 nucleotide sequence: TGTGCCTGGACCATGGACAGTTCCTATGGCTACACCTTC. Protein sequence: CAWTMDSSYGYTF.